The 21 T cell receptor beta chains presented below share a single source sample, sequenced in a study of T cell changes during pregnancy in multiple sclerosis. Assay: immunoSEQ multiplex PCR; the TCRdb copy retains only in-frame clones and omits some. The repertoire holds about 81,000 clones, approximately 94% seen once, with 2.5% in the top ten. The sample was peripheral blood, taken in the third trimester of pregnancy. Receptor source: a female donor with multiple sclerosis, enrolled in a pregnancy study.

The CDR3 DNA sequence: TGTGCCAGCAGCACCGGGACAACTACTGAAGCTTTCTTT. Protein product: CASSTGTTTEAFF. The chain has TRBV6-5 and TRBJ1-1; D may be TRBD1 (6 bases). V gave up 6 bases and J gave up 5 bases, with 13 bases separating them. CDR1 MNHEY and CDR2 SVGAGI come from the germline V gene. The CDR3 runs 13 residues.

This sequence joins TRBV18 and TRBJ1-6; tentatively, D is TRBD1 (5 bases). The CDR3 is 17 residues long. V was shortened by 2 bases and J by 4 bases, with 15 bases between the two germline ends. Per germline, CDR1 KGHSH and CDR2 LQKENI. The CDR3 spells CASSPFSGTEYNSPLHF. The CDR3 DNA sequence: TGTGCCAGCTCACCATTTTCCGGGACTGAGTATAATTCACCCCTCCACTTT.

A single count supports this clone. This rearrangement joins TRBV6-1 to TRBJ2-2; 8 bases fit TRBD1. CDR3 length: 15 amino acids. Germline V gene sequence: CDR1 MNHNS, CDR2 SASEGT. The V and J ends lost 8 bases and 1 base, in that order; junction bases with no gene match: 6. This CDR3 reads CASPFGQGNTGELFF. CDR3 sequence (DNA): TGTGCCAGCCCGTTTGGACAGGGGAACACCGGGGAGCTGTTTTTT.

The chain joins TRBV5-1 to TRBJ1-6; D remains ambiguous. Looked up from germline, CDR1 is SGHRS and CDR2 is YFSETQ. Between the trimmed V and J ends, which lost 2 bases and 7 bases, there was a span of 10 bases. This CDR3 has 14 residues. The CDR3 DNA reads as TGCGCCAGCAGCTTCGAAAGGGAGAATTCACCCCTCCACTTT. It is translated as CASSFERENSPLHF.

The gene calls are TRBV28 and TRBJ1-5, with D possibly TRBD1 on 6 matching bases. The length of the CDR3 is 15 residues. Trimming left V 5 bases short and J 2 bases short, with 13 bases between. Germline-derived CDR1 and CDR2 are MDHEN and SYDVKM. This CDR3 is CASSAGGRRNQPQHF. CDR3 coding DNA: TGTGCCAGCAGTGCGGGGGGCCGGCGCAATCAGCCCCAGCATTTT. The whole variable domain, remainder taken from reference TRBV28 and TRBJ1-5, is DVKVTQSSRYLVKRTGEKVFLECVQDMDHENMFWYRQDPGLGLRLIYFSYDVKMKEKGDIPEGYSVSREKKERFSLILESASTNQTSMYLCASSAGGRRNQPQHFGDGTRLSIL.

The V gene is TRBV7-9, the J gene TRBJ2-3; weak D call: TRBD1 (7 bases). The V gene's germline CDR1 is SEHNR and CDR2 FQNEAQ (reference sequence). The V gene lost 4 bases and the J gene lost 14 bases, with 22 bases spanning the gap. The CDR3 contains 14 residues. The DNA of the CDR3 is TGTGCCAGCAGCTCCGCAGGGGGGTTTCCTCCTTGGTATTTT. Its translation is CASSSAGGFPPWYF.

This chain connects TRBV11-2 to TRBJ2-1, with 12 positions matching TRBD1. Germline V CDR1 and CDR2: SGHAT, FQNNGV. J gave up 9 bases and V 3 bases, and 6 bases lay outside the gene matches. This CDR3 spans 15 amino acids. This CDR3 reads CASSFPGTGGSEQFF. CDR3 DNA sequence: TGTGCCAGCAGCTTCCCAGGGACAGGGGGCAGTGAGCAGTTCTTC.

This clone was detected once. J is TRBJ2-5 and V is TRBV6-1, with D possibly matching TRBD1 (6 bases). CDR1 is MNHNS, CDR2 SASEGT, per germline. The CDR3 spans 11 residues. The V end lost 8 bases, the J end lost 2 bases, and 6 bases lay between the germline ends. The CDR3, as DNA: TGTGCCAGCGGACAGCAAGAGACCCAGTACTTC. Amino acid sequence: CASGQQETQYF.

This sequence joins TRBV4-2 and TRBJ1-5, with D possibly matching TRBD1 (5 bases). CDR3 size: 14 residues. Germline loops: CDR1 LGHNA, CDR2 YNFKEQ. The ends were cut back, 5 bases at V and 0 bases at J, with 8 bases in the middle. The CDR3 coding sequence is TGTGCCAGCAGCGGGGCTGGTAGCAATCAGCCCCAGCATTTT. This encodes CASSGAGSNQPQHF.

The chain is built from TRBV12-5 and TRBJ1-1, with D hard to call. The V and J ends lost 6 bases and 3 bases respectively, with 11 bases between them. This CDR3 spans 13 amino acids. Germline V gives CDR1 LGHNT, CDR2 FRNRAP. CDR3 nucleotides: TGTGCTAGTGGCGGGTCCCAACACACTGAAGCTTTCTTT. It yields the protein CASGGSQHTEAFF.

J is TRBJ2-3 and V is TRBV10-3, with D possibly being TRBD2 (5 bases). The V gene's germline CDR1 is ENHRY and CDR2 SYGVKD. This CDR3 is built from 14 residues. V gave up 11 bases and J gave up 2 bases, with 17 bases separating them. CDR3 loop: CAAAGLADTDTQYF. For the CDR3, the DNA is TGTGCCGCTGCCGGACTCGCCGACACAGATACGCAGTATTTT.

This chain joins TRBV21-1 and TRBJ2-1; the D call in the table, TRBD1, was not verified against the DNA. TRBV21-1 is termed a pseudogene. This CDR3 region has 16 residues. This CDR3 reads CASSLRQGTPYNEQFF. The CDR3 bases are TGTGCCAGCAGCCTCCGACAGGGGACACCTTACAATGAGCAGTTCTTC.

V is TRBV27 and J is TRBJ2-1; 12 nucleotides line up with TRBD2. Germline values: CDR1 MNHEY, CDR2 SMNVEV (reference sequence). With V trimmed by 5 bases and J by 8 bases, 10 bases remained unmatched. CDR3 length: 16 residues. CDR3 nucleotide sequence: TGTGCCAGCAGTGGGTCTAGCGGGGGGGCCGTCGATGAGCAGTTCTTC. Its protein is CASSGSSGGAVDEQFF.

The rearrangement joins TRBV19 to TRBJ1-5; 7 nucleotides line up with TRBD1. The CDR3 covers 15 residues. The J segment lost 4 bases and the V segment lost 4 bases, leaving 7 bases of the junction unmatched. Germline CDR1 is LNHDA and CDR2 is SQIVND (reference sequence). CDR3 DNA: TGTGCCAGTAGTACCACCCTACAGGGGAATCAGCCCCAGCATTTT. This translates into CASSTTLQGNQPQHF.

The chain links TRBV7-2 to TRBJ1-1; 9 nucleotides align to TRBD1. This CDR3 has 14 amino acids. V lost 5 bases and J lost 6; bases outside the gene matches: 7. Germline V gives CDR1 SGHTA, CDR2 FQGNSA. The DNA of the CDR3 is TGTGCCAGCAGCCTACGGACAGGGGCCCCTGAAGCTTTCTTT. It is translated as CASSLRTGAPEAFF.

This chain links TRBV13 with TRBJ1-1, with D possibly matching TRBD1 (6 bases). V lost 5 bases to trimming and J lost 4 bases, with 14 bases between them. The CDR3 is made up of 14 amino acids. CDR1 is PRHDT, CDR2 FYEKMQ, per germline (reference sequence). CDR3 coding DNA: TGTGCCAGCAGCGCCAAGGGGGAAGGCACTGAAGCTTTCTTT. This sequence encodes CASSAKGEGTEAFF. Combining the CDR3 with reference TRBV13 and TRBJ1-1 gives the whole variable domain AAGVIQSPRHLIKEKRETATLKCYPIPRHDTVYWYQQGPGQDPQFLISFYEKMQSDKGSIPDRFSAQQFSDYHSELNMSSLELGDSALYFCASSAKGEGTEAFFGQGTRLTVV.

The J gene is TRBJ2-3, the V gene TRBV5-4, with a weak D call TRBD2 (5 bases). V was clipped by 2 bases and J by 0 bases, with 10 bases between them. In germline, CDR1 is SGHNT, CDR2 YYREEE (reference sequence). The CDR3 is made up of 15 amino acids. CDR3 loop: CASSLLGSSTDTQYF. As DNA, the CDR3 is TGTGCCAGCAGCTTACTGGGGAGCAGCACAGATACGCAGTATTTT.

The chain links TRBV29-1 to TRBJ1-2; tentative D call: TRBD1 (6 bases). The CDR3 is 12 amino acids. Germline lookup yields CDR1 SQVTM and CDR2 ANQGSEA. Trimming took 3 bases from V and 4 from J, leaving 9 bases between them. CDR3 region: CSVDRGIYGYTF. The CDR3 DNA reads TGCAGCGTTGATAGGGGGATCTATGGCTACACCTTC.

The V gene is TRBV10-3, the J gene TRBJ2-3, with 14 bases lining up with TRBD2. J was trimmed by 6 bases and V by 7 bases; bases with no gene match: 6. The V gene's germline CDR1 is ENHRY and CDR2 SYGVKD. This CDR3 has 15 residues. CDR3 region: CAIMTSGGASDTQYF. CDR3 DNA: TGTGCCATCATGACTAGCGGGGGGGCGTCTGATACGCAGTATTTT.

In this sample, this clone turned up once. This chain joins TRBV14 and TRBJ2-5, with 9 bases matching TRBD1. Germline lookup yields CDR1 SGHDN and CDR2 FVKESK. This CDR3 contains 15 residues. The ends lost 6 bases at V and 1 base at J; junction bases unmatched: 6. The DNA of the CDR3 is TGTGCCAGCAGAAGGGGACAGGGTTTCCAAGAGACCCAGTACTTC. It is translated as CASRRGQGFQETQYF.

The J gene is TRBJ1-2, the V gene TRBV5-1; TRBD1 matches at 9 bases. This CDR3 is built from 14 residues. Germline V gives CDR1 SGHRS, CDR2 YFSETQ. V lost 7 bases and J lost 2; bases outside the gene matches: 6. The CDR3 loop is CASATGTGNYGYTF. The CDR3 DNA sequence: TGCGCCAGCGCCACCGGGACAGGGAACTATGGCTACACCTTC.